The 8 T cell receptor beta chains reported below all come from one sample, sequenced in a study of CD8+ T cells in alopecia areata. RNA extraction was followed by reverse transcription into cDNA, which acted as the sequencing template. Produced via immunoSEQ multiplex PCR; TCRdb's table is partial and in-frame only. There are about 150,000 clones in the sample; around 50% occur only once, and approximately 7% lies in the top ten. The sample comprised CD4+ T cells sorted from blood. These receptors came from a human donor with alopecia areata.

The chain links TRBV29-1 to TRBJ2-7, with 7 bases lining up with TRBD2. V gave up 3 bases and J gave up 9 bases; unmatched junction bases: 11. The length of the CDR3 is 13 residues. Per the germline V gene, CDR1 is SQVTM and CDR2 is ANQGSEA. The CDR3 bases are TGCAGCGTTGACGTCGGGCTGGGCGGGGGGCAGTACTTC. Its protein product is CSVDVGLGGGQYF.

Worth noting for this clone: The sample carries other DNA sequences with the same CDR3. The J gene is TRBJ2-2, the V gene TRBV5-1, with D hard to call. The CDR3 extends over 12 amino acids. CDR1 and CDR2 (germline): SGHRS, YFSETQ. Trimming left V 4 bases short and J 1 base short, with 2 bases between. In DNA form, the CDR3 reads TGCGCCAGCAGCCTGAACACCGGGGAGCTGTTTTTT. Protein sequence: CASSLNTGELFF.

This chain's CDR3 is CASSLWDREETQYF. The CDR3 nucleotides are TGCGCCAGCAGCCTCTGGGACAGAGAAGAGACCCAGTACTTC. The rearrangement links TRBV5-1 to TRBJ2-5, with 7 positions matching TRBD1. CDR3 length: 14 amino acids. Germline loops: CDR1 SGHRS, CDR2 YFSETQ. Trimming took 4 bases from V and 3 from J; bases not matched to a gene: 6. The full variable domain, with the rest looked up from reference TRBV5-1 and TRBJ2-5, is KAGVTQTPRYLIKTRGQQVTLSCSPISGHRSVSWYQQTPGQGLQFLFEYFSETQRNKGNFPGRFSGRQFSNSRSEMNVSTLELGDSALYLCASSLWDREETQYFGPGTRLLVL.

The rearrangement uses TRBV7-2 and TRBJ2-5; D is undetermined. V was pared by 3 bases and J by 5 bases, with 10 bases between. In germline, CDR1 is SGHTA, CDR2 FQGNSA. This CDR3 region has 13 residues. The CDR3 DNA reads TGTGCCAGCAGCTTGGGCCAGTTGGAGACCCAGTACTTC. It is translated as CASSLGQLETQYF.

This chain joins TRBV7-3 and TRBJ2-4; 8 nucleotides match TRBD1. Germline V gives CDR1 SGHTA, CDR2 FQGTGA. Losses at the gene ends were 2 bases for V and 6 bases for J; bases not matched to a gene: 0. This CDR3 comprises 13 residues. The CDR3 region has the DNA TGTGCCAGCAGCTTAGGACAGGGAAACATTCAGTACTTC. Its protein is CASSLGQGNIQYF. The entire variable domain, with the rest obtained from reference TRBV7-3 and TRBJ2-4, is as follows: GAGVSQTPSNKVTEKGKYVELRCDPISGHTALYWYRQSLGQGPEFLIYFQGTGAADDSGLPNDRFFAVRPEGSVSTLKIQRTERGDSAVYLCASSLGQGNIQYFGAGTRLSVL.

This clone was detected only a few times. V and J are TRBV5-1 and TRBJ1-1, with D uncertain. Germline CDR1 SGHRS, CDR2 YFSETQ. With 1 base removed from V and 1 base from J, the gap between germline ends came to 8 bases. The length of the CDR3 is 14 residues. Here the CDR3 reads CASSLYGENTEAFF. For the CDR3, the DNA is TGCGCCAGCAGCTTGTATGGTGAGAACACTGAAGCTTTCTTT.

The chain combines TRBV29-1 with TRBJ1-1; D is unclear. Trimming took 7 bases from V and 0 from J, leaving 21 bases between them. The CDR3 totals 16 residues. Germline V gene sequence: CDR1 SQVTM, CDR2 ANQGSEA. CDR3 sequence (DNA): TGCAGCGCAAGTCGGGGAGGTGGGATCTTGAACACTGAAGCTTTCTTT. Amino acids: CSASRGGGILNTEAFF.

This chain links TRBV7-9 with TRBJ1-1; no reliable D call. Trimming stripped 3 bases from V and 6 bases from J, with 11 bases between. From germline, CDR1 is SEHNR and CDR2 FQNEAQ (reference sequence). This CDR3 spans 13 amino acids. The CDR3 sequence: CASSFVALSEAFF. In DNA, the CDR3 is TGTGCCAGCAGCTTCGTTGCCCTGTCTGAAGCTTTCTTT. Full variable domain (outside the CDR3, taken from reference TRBV7-9 and TRBJ1-1): DTGVSQNPRHKITKRGQNVTFRCDPISEHNRLYWYRQTLGQGPEFLTYFQNEAQLEKSRLLSDRFSAERPKGSFSTLEIQRTEQGDSAMYLCASSFVALSEAFFGQGTRLTVV.